The clone carrying this TCR beta chain appeared once. What it binds is not known. TCRdb ran MiXCR on the multiplex PCR reads and lists one entry per CDR3 protein. The data contain tens of thousands of distinct CDR3 sequences, less than 55% of them singletons. Germline CDR1 SGHTA, CDR2 FQGNSA. The CDR3 spans 15 residues. J gave up 3 bases and V 3 bases, and 3 bases lay outside the gene matches. This specimen comes from a study of breast tumors, draining lymph nodes, adjacent tissues. Notes on the study in general: Luminal-like breast cancer showed significantly greater tumor-nontumor repertoire similarity than basal-like breast cancer did.

The TCR was taken from a female donor with breast cancer. Some clones in this sample may be carry-over from other donors' samples. The sample consisted of breast tumor tissue. The chain uses TRBV7-2 and TRBJ2-1; 9 bases line up with TRBD2. The CDR3 spells CASSFAGGHYNEQFF. DNA for the CDR3: TGTGCCAGCAGCTTTGCGGGAGGGCACTACAATGAGCAGTTCTTC. Looking up the rest from reference TRBV7-2 and TRBJ2-1 gives the full variable domain: GAGVSQSPSNKVTEKGKDVELRCDPISGHTALYWYRQSLGQGLEFLIYFQGNSAPDKSGLPSDRFSAERTGGSVSTLTIQRTQQEDSAVYLCASSFAGGHYNEQFFGPGTRLTVL.